A selection of T cell receptor beta chains follows, all from one sample in a study of T-cell memory formation after mild COVID-19. TCRdb used MiXCR to reprocess the 5' RACE reads, holding one entry per CDR3 protein. The table shows about 250,000 distinct CDR3 sequences, with approximately 15% occurring only once. The sample consisted of PBMCs or a T cell subset sorted from them (not recorded which). All receptors derive from an adult woman who had mild COVID-19 (a few samples of this study predate the infection). Cell type and time point are not known. The CDR3 runs from the conserved cysteine through the conserved F or W. A D gene is named only where the DNA matches it firmly.

j_call v_call d_call cdr3_aa
TRBJ1-2 TRBV9 NA CASSVSDSPGYGYTF
TRBJ2-4 TRBV11-3 NA CASSLIGTAKNIQYF
TRBJ1-2 TRBV3-1 NA CASSVRDYGYTF
TRBJ2-1 TRBV5-1 TRBD1 CASNTGTGSNEQFF
TRBJ2-1 TRBV12-3/TRBV12-4 NA CASSFQRGGRSDEQFF
TRBJ1-2 TRBV11-2 NA CASSLDKGGGYTF
TRBJ1-4 TRBV5-8 TRBD1 CASSQTGEEKLFF
TRBJ1-3 TRBV29-1 NA CSVALRGGPGNTIYF
TRBJ2-3 TRBV5-1 TRBD2 CASSPNSGRASTDTQYF
TRBJ2-1 TRBV2 NA CASSANNEQFF
TRBJ2-7 TRBV10-3 NA CAISPNQGGEVQYF
TRBJ1-1 TRBV20-1 TRBD1 CSARRSGQGNTEAFF
TRBJ2-7 TRBV7-2 TRBD2 CASCSSGGPYEQYF
TRBJ2-1 TRBV7-6 TRBD2 CASSPPSGGYNEQFF
TRBJ1-6 TRBV27 NA CASSLRGSYNSPLHF
TRBJ2-5 TRBV20-1 NA CSASVVAGRGQETQYF
TRBJ2-1 TRBV6-2/TRBV6-3 TRBD1 CASSYRRTGAYNEQFF
TRBJ2-7 TRBV7-8 NA CASSFSGQVSSYEQYF
TRBJ2-2 TRBV7-9 NA CASSSGHFTGELFF
TRBJ2-3 TRBV11-2 NA CASSLGGRLSGTDTQYF
TRBJ1-1 TRBV20-1 NA CSAGRMNTEAFF
TRBJ1-5 TRBV11-3 NA CASSQNANQPQHF
TRBJ2-3 TRBV20-1 TRBD1 CSATAGTGPTDTQYF
TRBJ1-6 TRBV20-1 NA CSAGDTYNSPLHF
TRBJ2-6 TRBV6-5 TRBD2 CASRGLAGVIGGANVLTF
TRBJ2-7 TRBV6-6 TRBD2 CASSYGTSERQYF
TRBJ2-1 TRBV9 TRBD2 CASSVAGRGGATEQFF
TRBJ1-5 TRBV4-1 NA CASSPLEGGRAQHF
TRBJ1-1 TRBV20-1 NA CRARVQGMNTEAFF
TRBJ2-1 TRBV7-9 NA CASSSDSIGVAYNEQFF
TRBJ2-5 TRBV7-2 NA CASSSNSAGARETQYF
TRBJ2-7 TRBV12-3/TRBV12-4 NA CASSLGGFAYEQYF
TRBJ2-2 TRBV28 TRBD1 CASWTGWAGELFF
TRBJ2-3 TRBV29-1 TRBD2 CSVALPGGGGGTQYF
TRBJ1-1 TRBV19 TRBD1 CASSIQGGNTEAFF
TRBJ1-5 TRBV19 TRBD1 CASSLVDRGRSNQPQHF
TRBJ2-1 TRBV30 NA CAWTPGLAYNEQFF